This T cell receptor beta chain was identified during a study of long-term antiretroviral therapy in people with HIV. Overall study results and limits: Within the repertoire, clones expanded before ART were dominant at all time points.

They ran version v3.0 of the immunoSEQ assay at survey level. Profiled with immunoSEQ multiplex PCR; TCRdb holds only in-frame clones, not every one. This sample has some 34,000 clones, with 95% to 96% found just once. This CDR3 is 16 amino acids long. Trimming took 2 bases from V and 5 from J, leaving 16 bases between them. Germline V CDR1 and CDR2: MNHEY, SMNVEV (reference sequence). Post-ART PBMC samples numbered at least two per donor, and pre-ART ones at least one. This clone has just one count. Its antigen is currently unknown. The TCR originated in a young man with HIV. The chain combines TRBV27 with TRBJ2-1; TRBD2 is a possible D gene (5 bases). This material consisted of unsorted PBMCs, taken 6.6 years after starting antiretroviral therapy. The CDR3 sequence: CASSLTGKRRHNEQFF. The CDR3 bases are TGTGCCAGCAGTTTAACGGGCAAGCGGAGACACAATGAGCAGTTCTTC.